The 8 T cell receptor beta chains below were found in one sample sequenced in a study of early T cells in non-severe SARS-CoV-2 infection. Using its own MiXCR run on the 5' RACE reads, TCRdb lists one record per CDR3 protein. Among tens of thousands of distinct CDR3 sequences listed, around 12% were seen once. Sequencing used whole blood, obtained at baseline. The receptors were sampled from an adult who was a healthcare worker with PCR-confirmed SARS-CoV-2 infection or an uninfected control (not recorded which).

This clonotype was recorded a few times. The chain uses TRBV30 and TRBJ2-2; D is perhaps TRBD1 or TRBD2 (5 bases each). The germline gives CDR1 GTSNPN, CDR2 SVGIG (reference sequence). V dropped 4 bases and J dropped 4 bases, with 10 bases sitting between them. The CDR3 extends over 13 amino acids. Here the CDR3 DNA reads TGTGCCTGGACGAGGGGTTTCACCGGGGAGCTGTTTTTT. Encoded protein: CAWTRGFTGELFF.

The rearrangement joins TRBV24-1 to TRBJ1-4; D unresolved. V lost 2 bases to trimming and J lost 16 bases, with 13 bases between them. The CDR3 runs to 12 residues. Looked up from germline, CDR1 is KGHDR and CDR2 is SFDVKD. CDR3 coding DNA: TGTGCCACCAGTGATTCCGGGTTAGTCCAGTTTTTT. Translating gives CATSDSGLVQFF.

This chain joins TRBV7-2 and TRBJ2-7; D is possibly TRBD1 (5 bases). Per the germline V gene, CDR1 is SGHTA and CDR2 is FQGNSA. V shed 5 bases and J shed 6 bases, with 14 bases lying between them. CDR3 size: 13 residues. CDR3 loop: CASSPYSGLEQYF. The CDR3 DNA is TGTGCCAGCAGCCCGTACTCAGGGCTCGAGCAGTACTTC.

This clonotype was seen only a few times. The rearrangement uses TRBV18 and TRBJ1-2; possibly TRBD1 for D (6 bases). The germline CDR1 and CDR2 sequences are KGHSH and LQKENI. V lost 3 bases and J 4 bases, leaving 12 bases between the germline ends. This CDR3 is 14 amino acids long. Written as DNA, the CDR3 is TGTGCCAGCTCACCCCTTGGACAGACCTATGGCTACACCTTC. Protein sequence: CASSPLGQTYGYTF. Full variable domain (remainder filled in from reference TRBV18 and TRBJ1-2): NAGVMQNPRHLVRRRGQEARLRCSPMKGHSHVYWYRQLPEEGLKFMVYLQKENIIDESGMPKERFSAEFPKEGPSILRIQQVVRGDSAAYFCASSPLGQTYGYTFGSGTRLTVV.

V is TRBV5-1 and J is TRBJ2-3; D is possibly TRBD1 (5 bases). The CDR3 covers 15 residues. The germline gives CDR1 SGHRS, CDR2 YFSETQ. The ends were cut back, 0 bases at V and 4 bases at J, with 12 bases in the middle. As DNA, the CDR3 is TGCGCCAGCAGCTTGGAACAGACAGTCTCAGATACGCAGTATTTT. This translates into CASSLEQTVSDTQYF.

V usage is TRBV11-2 and J usage is TRBJ2-7; D is uncertain. Trimming left V 4 bases short and J 0 bases short, with 13 bases between. Germline assignment: CDR1 SGHAT and CDR2 FQNNGV. This CDR3 is 15 amino acids long. This CDR3 is CASSSLDPSSYEQYF. Here the CDR3 DNA reads TGTGCCAGCAGCTCCCTGGACCCCAGCTCCTACGAGCAGTACTTC.

This clonotype was seen at least ten times. Here the CDR3 DNA reads TGTGCCAGCAGCCAACGGACTAGCGGGGAGGGTGGTGAGCAGTTCTTC. Translating gives CASSQRTSGEGGEQFF. V usage is TRBV7-9 and J usage is TRBJ2-1, with 12 bases lining up with TRBD2. This CDR3 spans 16 amino acids. The germline CDR1 and CDR2 sequences are SEHNR and FQNEAQ (reference sequence). V dropped 5 bases and J dropped 9; count of bases not matched to a gene: 11.

The V call is TRBV28, the J call TRBJ2-4, with TRBD1 as a possible D gene (5 bases). This CDR3 spans 16 amino acids. The germline CDR1 and CDR2 sequences are MDHEN and SYDVKM. The ends were cut back, 4 bases at V and 7 bases at J, with 20 bases in the middle. The CDR3 nucleotides read TGTGCCAGCAGTTCATCAGGGTCGGGTCCCGGGAACATTCAGTACTTC. Translating it yields CASSSSGSGPGNIQYF.